The clone carrying this T cell receptor beta chain has more than one count but fewer than ten. The V segment lost 3 bases and the J segment 5 bases; nucleotides outside the gene matches: 9. Germline V gene lookup returns CDR1 DFQATT and CDR2 SNEGSKA (reference sequence). The length of the CDR3 is 16 residues. This sample is part of a study of identical twins. Using its own MiXCR run on the 5' RACE reads, TCRdb lists one record per CDR3 protein. The data show hundreds of thousands of distinct CDR3 sequences, with around a tenth seen just once and just over 5% held by the top ten. The specimen was memory (CD45RO+) T cells sorted from blood. The clonotype comes from a woman aged 18-30 years in good health. V usage is TRBV20-1 and J usage is TRBJ2-2; 10 bases match TRBD2. CDR3: CSASPSGRARTGELFF. As DNA, the CDR3 is TGCAGTGCTAGTCCCAGCGGGAGGGCCAGAACCGGGGAGCTGTTTTTT.